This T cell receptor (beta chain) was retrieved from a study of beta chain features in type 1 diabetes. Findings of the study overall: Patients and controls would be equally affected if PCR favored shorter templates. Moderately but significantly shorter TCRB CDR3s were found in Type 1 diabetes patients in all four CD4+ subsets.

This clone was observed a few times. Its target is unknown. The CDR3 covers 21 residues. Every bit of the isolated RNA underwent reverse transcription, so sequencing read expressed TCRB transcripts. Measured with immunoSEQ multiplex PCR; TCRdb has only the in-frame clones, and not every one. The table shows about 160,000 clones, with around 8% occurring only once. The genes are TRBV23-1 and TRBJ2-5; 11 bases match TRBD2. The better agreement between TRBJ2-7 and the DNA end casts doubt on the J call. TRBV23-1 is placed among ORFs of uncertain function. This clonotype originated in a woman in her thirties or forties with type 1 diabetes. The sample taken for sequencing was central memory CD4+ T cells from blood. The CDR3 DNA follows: TGCGCCAGCAGTCAATCGGGGACCCTAGCGGGAGGAACAGGGTCCTCCTACGAGCAGTACTTC. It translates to CASSQSGTLAGGTGSSYEQYF.